A selection of T cell receptor beta chains follows, all from one sample in a study of control samples from healthy donors and cancer patients. Here immunoSEQ multiplex PCR was the method, and the copy in TCRdb shows in-frame clones only, minus some. The table records 110,000 or so clones, 80% to 90% of them present only once. Sequencing input: blood. Every receptor here comes from a man aged 50 to 59 in good health. CDR3s include the opening cysteine and the closing phenylalanine or tryptophan. A D gene is named only where the DNA matches it firmly. Clone size is stated in some rows and not others, as once, few, many or a class when expanded.

clone_size	d_call	j_call	v_call	cdr3_nt	cdr3_aa
NA	NA	TRBJ1-2	TRBV21-1	TGTGCCAGCAGGCCTGGACGGGGGTGGGGCTATGGCTACACCTTC	CASRPGRGWGYGYTF
NA	NA	TRBJ2-7	TRBV5-6	TGTGCCAGCAGCTTTAGAAGCTCCTACGAGCAGTACTTC	CASSFRSSYEQYF
few	NA	TRBJ2-7	TRBV18	TGTGCCAGCTCACCACCGTCAAGGGGATCCTACGAGCAGTACTTC	CASSPPSRGSYEQYF
once	TRBD1	TRBJ2-7	TRBV27	TGTGCCAGCAGGAGGACAGGGGGCGACGAGCAGTACTTC	CASRRTGGDEQYF
NA	NA	TRBJ1-6	TRBV4-3	TGCGCCAGCAGCCAAGAGATGGGGGTAGGTTCACCCCTCCACTTT	CASSQEMGVGSPLHF
NA	TRBD2	TRBJ2-1	TRBV6-5	TGTGCCAGCAGCTCTGGACTAGCGCCCTACAATGAGCAGTTCTTC	CASSSGLAPYNEQFF
NA	NA	TRBJ1-4	TRBV6-5	TGTGCCAGCAGTTCGCTTCCGTCTGATAATGAAAAACTGTTTTTT	CASSSLPSDNEKLFF
NA	NA	TRBJ2-3	TRBV11-2	TGTGCCAGCAGCTTCCACAGGGACGGCACAGATACGCAGTATTTT	CASSFHRDGTDTQYF
NA	NA	TRBJ1-1	TRBV20-1	TGCAGTGCTAGTTCCGGGCAGCGGGAGGAAGCTTTCTTT	CSASSGQREEAFF
NA	TRBD2	TRBJ2-3	TRBV27	TGTGCCAGCGGGGGGGTCGCAGATACGCAGTATTTT	CASGGVADTQYF
NA	NA	TRBJ1-5	TRBV29-1	TGCAGCGTTGGGGACCCGGGGCAGCCCCAGCATTTT	CSVGDPGQPQHF
once	NA	TRBJ1-1	TRBV7-2	TGTGCCAGCAGCATCCAATTTCAGGGAACTGAAGCTTTCTTT	CASSIQFQGTEAFF
NA	TRBD1	TRBJ1-1	TRBV29-1	TGCAGCGTTGAAGTCCTCGACAGGGAGGTTTTCTTT	CSVEVLDREVFF
NA	TRBD1	TRBJ1-1	TRBV19	TGTGCCAGTATTTCACCCCAGGGGGCGCGGACTGAAGCTTTCTTT	CASISPQGARTEAFF
NA	TRBD1	TRBJ2-7	TRBV19	TGTGCCAGTAACCAACAGGGGGACGAGCAGTACTTC	CASNQQGDEQYF
NA	NA	TRBJ1-6	TRBV5-4	TGTGCCAGTTTGTCTCAGGGCTCCTATAATTCACCCCTCCACTTT	CASLSQGSYNSPLHF
NA	TRBD1	TRBJ1-2	TRBV5-1	TGCGCCAGCAGCTTGGATGGCAGGGGGTTAAGTGGCTACACCTTC	CASSLDGRGLSGYTF
NA	NA	TRBJ1-2	TRBV25-1	TGTGCCAGCAGTGAATCGGGCAGTCGGGGCTACACCTTC	CASSESGSRGYTF
NA	TRBD1	TRBJ1-2	TRBV27	TGTGCCAGCAGTCTCTACGGGACAGATAACTATGGCTACACCTTC	CASSLYGTDNYGYTF
NA	NA	TRBJ1-5	TRBV7-2	TGTGCCAGCAGCTTCGGCCCAGACCAGCCCCAGCATTTT	CASSFGPDQPQHF
NA	NA	TRBJ1-1	TRBV30	TGTGCCTGGAGGTTATCGGGAGGGGGCACTGAAGCTTTCTTT	CAWRLSGGGTEAFF
NA	TRBD1	TRBJ1-4	TRBV15	TGTGCCACCAGCAGACAGAACAGGGGGCACGGACTGTTTTTT	CATSRQNRGHGLFF
NA	NA	TRBJ1-5	TRBV19	TGTGCCAGTACCACCGGGTATCAGCCCCAGCATTTT	CASTTGYQPQHF
NA	TRBD1	TRBJ2-3	TRBV29-1	TGCAGCGTGGGGGACAGGGGCACAGATACGCAGTATTTT	CSVGDRGTDTQYF
NA	NA	TRBJ1-2	TRBV30	TGTGCCTGGAGCCTAACCGGGGGCTACACCTTC	CAWSLTGGYTF
once	NA	TRBJ2-2	TRBV4-1	TGCGCCAGCAGCCAAGAATTCCTAAGGGACACCGGGGAGCTGTTTTTT	CASSQEFLRDTGELFF
NA	TRBD2	TRBJ2-3	TRBV27	TGTGCCAGCAGTCCCCTCGGGTTGCGGGGGGCTAGCACAGATACGCAGTATTTT	CASSPLGLRGASTDTQYF
NA	NA	TRBJ2-2	TRBV5-5	TGTGCCAGCAGTCGGGGGTCTCTGGACACCGGGGAGCTGTTTTTT	CASSRGSLDTGELFF
NA	TRBD1	TRBJ2-3	TRBV25-1	TGTGCCAGCAGTGAATGGACAGGGCCCACAGATACGCAGTATTTT	CASSEWTGPTDTQYF
NA	TRBD2	TRBJ2-1	TRBV7-2	TGTGCCAGCAGCTTAGAACCAGCGGGGGGTGGTGAGCAGTTCTTC	CASSLEPAGGGEQFF
NA	NA	TRBJ2-3	TRBV3-1/TRBV3-2	TGTGCCAGCAACCTGGGGGGATCCACAGATACGCAGTATTTT	CASNLGGSTDTQYF
NA	NA	TRBJ2-5	TRBV19	TGTGCCAGTAGTACAGGCAGGGGCACCTTCTCGGTTGTACAAGAGACCCAGTACTTC	CASSTGRGTFSVVQETQYF
NA	NA	TRBJ2-5	TRBV30	TGTGCCTGGTCAGAGAGGACTGGAGAAGAGACCCAGTACTTC	CAWSERTGEETQYF
NA	NA	TRBJ1-1	TRBV7-2	TGTGCCAGCAGCTTAAGGGGGGAGAACACTGAAGCTTTCTTT	CASSLRGENTEAFF
NA	NA	TRBJ1-1	TRBV3-1/TRBV3-2	TGTGCCAGCAGCCCTTTAGACGCCTTCGACACTGAAGCTTTCTTT	CASSPLDAFDTEAFF
NA	NA	TRBJ1-1	TRBV9	TGTGCCAGCAGCGGGCAGCCTTCGAACACTGAAGCTTTCTTT	CASSGQPSNTEAFF
NA	NA	TRBJ1-2	TRBV5-1	TGCGCCAGCAGCTTGGATGCAGGACCTTATGGCTACACCTTC	CASSLDAGPYGYTF
once	TRBD1	TRBJ1-2	TRBV7-2	TGTGCCAGCAGTTCTACACCGGGGACAGGGAGTGGCTACACCTTC	CASSSTPGTGSGYTF
NA	NA	TRBJ1-2	TRBV27	TGTGCCAGCAGTCCCTTAGCGGGGGCTTACTATGGCTACACCTTC	CASSPLAGAYYGYTF
NA	TRBD2	TRBJ2-3	TRBV7-9	TGTGCCAGCAGCTTAGGGGCCGCGGGGGATCTTAGCACAGATACGCAGTATTTT	CASSLGAAGDLSTDTQYF
few	NA	TRBJ1-6	TRBV19	TGTGCCAGTAGTAGGAGGGAAGATTCACCCCTCCACTTT	CASSRREDSPLHF